This record looks at one T cell receptor (beta chain) sequence and its context. There is no known antigen for this receptor. There are no base qualities to consult, and no much larger clone falls within one base. To prepare the library, the immunoSEQ multiplex PCR assay was applied. The paper's data handling went like this. A statistical classification framework was developed to diagnose cytomegalovirus status using the catalog of TCR beta chain sequences. TCRdb re-hosts the immuneACCESS table, in-frame sequences only. Its copies lack some clones; in the studies checked, an unresolved V gene accounts for under half of them, and the cause for the rest is not known. The D gene and trimming were derived from the DNA, and the V and J assignments and clone size from that table. The sample table shows 65,000 to 75,000 clones, and over 90% are seen once. The ten largest clones capture around 3.5% of the sample.

This sample was included in a study of cytomegalovirus exposure and HLA in healthy donors (dated by TCRdb to 2016 to 2017). Regarding the complete study: According to a later analysis, the 120 or so validation repertoires were produced on the same platform as the 700 or so repertoires of the first cohort. The study aimed to test whether signatures of past pathogen exposure could be identified by cataloging public T cell receptors. Besides the first cohort of under 700 subjects, a separate validation cohort made up of over a hundred different subjects was used. The study combined high-throughput TCR immunosequencing, statistical association of individual TCRs with disease status, and machine learning to predict cytomegalovirus infection status. Study-level results and caveats: Of the cluster scores, roughly 95% were above 0 in a later analysis, which found that TCRs clustered in the first cohort also tended to co-occur in the roughly 130 validation repertoires. The authors suggested that the approach could potentially be generalized to other disease states and immunological phenotypes. In both the original and validation cohorts, the classifier was reported to diagnose cytomegalovirus status with high specificity and sensitivity. Most TCR sequences were seen in very few donors, while some public TCRs were found in many individuals. The validation cohort had no HLA typing available for a later analysis, so co-occurrence within that cohort was assessed over all 120 or so repertoires. A few of the identified cytomegalovirus-associated TCR beta chains were confirmed in vitro to be specific for cytomegalovirus antigens. In the study, around 150 TCR beta chains were listed as associated with cytomegalovirus.

Separate from the roughly 650-subject first cohort, the validation cohort of about 120 subjects was the group to which the donors belonged. CDR1 SNHLY and CDR2 FYNNEI are derived from the germline V gene. The cysteine opens and the phenylalanine closes a CDR3 of 13 amino acids. Left in the record is the CDR3 DNA by itself, 39 bases read in frame from the first base. V was cut back by 1 base and J by 16 bases, leaving a gap of 17 bases between them. Sequenced material: PBMCs. The chain was built from TRBV2 and TRBJ2-1; a weak D assignment points to TRBD2 (6 bases agree). The sequence was obtained from a woman aged 18-29 years in good health and CMV-seropositive. The CDR3 is CASSEEPRDSGFF. The DNA reads TGTGCCAGCAGTGAAGAGCCCCGGGACTCCGGTTTCTTC.